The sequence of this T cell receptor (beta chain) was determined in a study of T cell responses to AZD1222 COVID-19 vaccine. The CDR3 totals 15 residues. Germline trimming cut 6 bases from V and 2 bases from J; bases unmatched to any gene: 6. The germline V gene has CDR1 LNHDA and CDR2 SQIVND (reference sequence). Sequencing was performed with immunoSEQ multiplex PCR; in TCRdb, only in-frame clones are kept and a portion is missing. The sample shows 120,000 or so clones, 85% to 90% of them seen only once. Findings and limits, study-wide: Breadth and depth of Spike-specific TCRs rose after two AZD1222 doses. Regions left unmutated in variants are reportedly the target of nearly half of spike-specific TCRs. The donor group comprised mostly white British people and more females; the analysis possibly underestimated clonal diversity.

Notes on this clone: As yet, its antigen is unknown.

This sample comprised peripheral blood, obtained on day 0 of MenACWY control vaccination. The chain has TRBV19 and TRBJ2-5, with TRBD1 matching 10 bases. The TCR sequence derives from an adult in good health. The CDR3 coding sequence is TGTGCCAGTAGCCCACCGGGACAGGGGCAAGAGACCCAGTACTTC. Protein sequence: CASSPPGQGQETQYF.